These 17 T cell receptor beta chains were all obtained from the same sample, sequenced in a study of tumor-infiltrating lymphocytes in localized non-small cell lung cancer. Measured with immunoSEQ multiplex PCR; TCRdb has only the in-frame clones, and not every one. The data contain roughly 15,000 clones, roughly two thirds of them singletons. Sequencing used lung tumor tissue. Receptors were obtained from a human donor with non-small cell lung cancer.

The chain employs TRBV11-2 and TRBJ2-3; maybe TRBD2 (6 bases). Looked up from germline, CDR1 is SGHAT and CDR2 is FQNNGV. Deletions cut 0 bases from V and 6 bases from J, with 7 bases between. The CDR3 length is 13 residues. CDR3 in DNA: TGTGCCAGCAGCTTAGATCGGGAGGATACGCAGTATTTT. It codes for CASSLDREDTQYF.

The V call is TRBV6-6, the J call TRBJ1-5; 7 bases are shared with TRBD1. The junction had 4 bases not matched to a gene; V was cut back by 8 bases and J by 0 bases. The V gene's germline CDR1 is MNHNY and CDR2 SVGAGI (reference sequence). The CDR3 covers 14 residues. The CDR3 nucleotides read TGTGCCAGCGGGGACAGTTATAGCAATCAGCCCCAGCATTTT. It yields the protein CASGDSYSNQPQHF.

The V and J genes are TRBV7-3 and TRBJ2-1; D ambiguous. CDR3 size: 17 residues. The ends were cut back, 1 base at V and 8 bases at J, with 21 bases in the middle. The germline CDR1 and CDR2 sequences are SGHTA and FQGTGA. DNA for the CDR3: TGTGCCAGCAGCTTAATGTCCGGGCCCCCCGATCTCGATGAGCAGTTCTTC. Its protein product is CASSLMSGPPDLDEQFF.

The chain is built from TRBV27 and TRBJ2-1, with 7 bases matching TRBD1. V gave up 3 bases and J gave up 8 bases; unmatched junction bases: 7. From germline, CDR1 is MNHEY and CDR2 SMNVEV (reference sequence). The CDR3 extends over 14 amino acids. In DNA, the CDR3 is TGTGCCAGCAGTTTCCTGGACAGGTATGATGAGCAGTTCTTC. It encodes CASSFLDRYDEQFF.

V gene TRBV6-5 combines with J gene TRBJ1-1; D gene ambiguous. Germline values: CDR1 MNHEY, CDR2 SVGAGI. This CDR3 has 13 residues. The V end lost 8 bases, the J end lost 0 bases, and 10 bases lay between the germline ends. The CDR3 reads CASFRQMNTEAFF. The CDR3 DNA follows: TGTGCCAGCTTCAGACAAATGAACACTGAAGCTTTCTTT.

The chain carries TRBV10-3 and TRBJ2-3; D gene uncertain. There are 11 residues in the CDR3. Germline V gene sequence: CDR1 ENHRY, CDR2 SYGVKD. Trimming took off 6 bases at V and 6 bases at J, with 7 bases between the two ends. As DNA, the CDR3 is TGTGCCATCAGGACGTCGGATACGCAGTATTTT. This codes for CAIRTSDTQYF.

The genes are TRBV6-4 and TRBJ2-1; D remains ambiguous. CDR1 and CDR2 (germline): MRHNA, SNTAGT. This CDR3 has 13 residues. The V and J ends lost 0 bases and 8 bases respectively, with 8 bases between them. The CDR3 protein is CASSDSESDEQFF. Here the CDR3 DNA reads TGTGCCAGCAGTGACTCAGAATCCGATGAGCAGTTCTTC.

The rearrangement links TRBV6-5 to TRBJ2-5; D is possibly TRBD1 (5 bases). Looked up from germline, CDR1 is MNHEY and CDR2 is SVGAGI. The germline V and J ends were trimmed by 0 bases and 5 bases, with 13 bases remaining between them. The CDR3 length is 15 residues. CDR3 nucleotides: TGTGCCAGCAGTTACTCGGCAGGGCGTCGGGAGACCCAGTACTTC. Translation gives CASSYSAGRRETQYF.

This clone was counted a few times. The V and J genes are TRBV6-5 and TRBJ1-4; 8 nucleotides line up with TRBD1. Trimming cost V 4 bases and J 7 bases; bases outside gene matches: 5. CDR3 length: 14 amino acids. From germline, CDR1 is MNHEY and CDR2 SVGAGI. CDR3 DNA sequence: TGTGCCAGCAGTTCAGGGGGCTGGGGTGAAAAACTGTTTTTT. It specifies CASSSGGWGEKLFF.

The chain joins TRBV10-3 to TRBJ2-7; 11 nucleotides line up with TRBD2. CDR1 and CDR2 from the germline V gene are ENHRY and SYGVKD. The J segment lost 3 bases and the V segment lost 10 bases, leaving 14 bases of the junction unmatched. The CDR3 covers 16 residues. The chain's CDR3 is CATAELAGAQLYEQYF. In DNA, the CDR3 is TGTGCCACGGCGGAACTAGCGGGAGCCCAACTCTACGAGCAGTACTTC.

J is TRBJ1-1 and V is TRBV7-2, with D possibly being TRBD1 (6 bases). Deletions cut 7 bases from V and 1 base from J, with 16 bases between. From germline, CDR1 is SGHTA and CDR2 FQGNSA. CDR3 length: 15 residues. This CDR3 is CASNLEGDPNTEAFF. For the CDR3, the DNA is TGTGCCAGCAATCTAGAGGGGGACCCGAACACTGAAGCTTTCTTT.

The DNA of the CDR3 is TGTGCCAGCTCCCCAGGAGACAGCTACGAGCAGTACTTC. Its protein is CASSPGDSYEQYF. This sequence joins TRBV28 and TRBJ2-7; a possible D gene is TRBD1 (5 bases). The CDR3 sequence is 13 residues long. The germline V gene encodes CDR1 MDHEN and CDR2 SYDVKM. V lost 8 bases, J lost 3 bases, and 14 bases lay in between.

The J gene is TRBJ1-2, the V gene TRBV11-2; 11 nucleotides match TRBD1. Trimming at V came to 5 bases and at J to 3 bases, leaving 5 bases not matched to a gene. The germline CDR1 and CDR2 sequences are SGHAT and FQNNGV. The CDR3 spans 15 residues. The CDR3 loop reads CASSLGQGAYYGYTF. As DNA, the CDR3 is TGTGCCAGCAGCCTTGGACAGGGGGCGTACTATGGCTACACCTTC.

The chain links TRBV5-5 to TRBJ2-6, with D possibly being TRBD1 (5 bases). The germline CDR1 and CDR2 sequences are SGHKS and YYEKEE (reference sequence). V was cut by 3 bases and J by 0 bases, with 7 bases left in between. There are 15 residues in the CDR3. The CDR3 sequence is CASSSTGSGANVLTF. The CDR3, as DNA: TGTGCCAGCAGCTCCACAGGCTCTGGGGCCAACGTCCTGACTTTC.

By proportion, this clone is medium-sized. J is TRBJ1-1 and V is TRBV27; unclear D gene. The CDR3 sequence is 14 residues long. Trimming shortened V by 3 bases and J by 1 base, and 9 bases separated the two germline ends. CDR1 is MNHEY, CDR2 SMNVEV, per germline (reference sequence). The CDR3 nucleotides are TGTGCCAGCAGTTTTCGGGGTCGGAACACTGAAGCTTTCTTT. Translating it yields CASSFRGRNTEAFF.

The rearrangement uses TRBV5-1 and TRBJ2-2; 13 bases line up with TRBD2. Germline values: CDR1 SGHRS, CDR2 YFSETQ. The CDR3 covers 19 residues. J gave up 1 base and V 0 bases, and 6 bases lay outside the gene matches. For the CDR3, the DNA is TGCGCCAGCAGCTTGGCACCCGGGACTAGCGGGATGAACACCGGGGAGCTGTTTTTT. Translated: CASSLAPGTSGMNTGELFF.

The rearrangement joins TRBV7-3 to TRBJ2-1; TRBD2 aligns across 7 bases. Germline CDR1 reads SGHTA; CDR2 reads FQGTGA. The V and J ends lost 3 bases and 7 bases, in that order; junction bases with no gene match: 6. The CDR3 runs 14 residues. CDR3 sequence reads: CASSLGGSGNEQFF. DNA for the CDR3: TGTGCCAGCAGCTTGGGCGGGAGTGGGAATGAGCAGTTCTTC. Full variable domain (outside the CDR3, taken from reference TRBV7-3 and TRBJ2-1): GAGVSQTPSNKVTEKGKYVELRCDPISGHTALYWYRQSLGQGPEFLIYFQGTGAADDSGLPNDRFFAVRPEGSVSTLKIQRTERGDSAVYLCASSLGGSGNEQFFGPGTRLTVL.